The clone carrying this TCR beta chain has a handful of counts. Its antigen is not known. Every subset's genomic DNA went evenly onto several immunoSEQ plates. Measured with immunoSEQ multiplex PCR; TCRdb has only the in-frame clones, and not every one. The table includes 2,500,000 or so clones, 92% detected once. These data come from a study of shared clonotypes between healthy human individuals. On the study more broadly: CD4 naive and memory got three plates each, CD8 naive two, CD8 memory one. Study-wide results and limits: Sharing of clonotypes among donors was expected to vary with sequencing depth. Naive CD4 clonotype sharing across several donors was approximately 5%.

CDR3 length: 14 amino acids. Per the germline V gene, CDR1 is KGHSH and CDR2 is LQKENI. V was trimmed by 3 bases and J by 7 bases, leaving 13 bases between them. The source of this sequence is a man between 18 and 35 years old in good health. Some clones in this sample may be carry-over from other donors' samples. This rearrangement joins TRBV18 to TRBJ1-5; TRBD1 might be the D (5 bases). Material: naive CD4+ T cells from PBMCs. Described subset: CD45RA+ positively selected. The CDR3 loop is CASSPTAGVQPQHF. The CDR3, as DNA: TGTGCCAGCTCACCGACGGCGGGGGTCCAGCCCCAGCATTTT.